This is a list of T cell receptor beta chains from one sample in a study of cytomegalovirus exposure and HLA in healthy donors. Generated by immunoSEQ multiplex PCR, the TCRdb table keeps only in-frame clones and is missing some. Among some 120,000 clones, 80% were seen once, and the ten largest hold roughly 2.4%. Sequencing was carried out using PBMCs. Receptors were obtained from a young man in good health and CMV-seronegative. Both conserved end residues are part of each CDR3. D genes are given only for firm matches. Expanded clones are given a class, and other clones once, few, many or no size at all.

14,TRBV5-1,TRBJ1-2,-,-,CASSITGGRYGYTF,TGCGCCAGCAGCATCACGGGGGGGCGCTATGGCTACACCTTC
12,TRBV5-8,TRBJ1-2,-,-,CASSVDYRGYTF,TGTGCCAGCAGCGTAGATTACAGGGGCTACACCTTC
15,TRBV19,TRBJ1-5,few,TRBD1,CASLPQGAGNQPQHF,TGTGCCAGCCTCCCACAGGGGGCAGGCAATCAGCCCCAGCATTTT
15,TRBV14,TRBJ2-3,-,-,CASSQFGRSPDTQYF,TGTGCCAGCAGCCAATTTGGCAGGTCTCCAGATACGCAGTATTTT
16,TRBV5-4,TRBJ2-7,-,TRBD2,CASSSRLAGDSYEQYF,TGTGCCAGCAGCTCCCGACTAGCGGGGGACTCCTACGAGCAGTACTTC
15,TRBV4-1,TRBJ2-5,once,TRBD1,CASSQDRGSRETQYF,TGCGCCAGCAGCCAAGACAGGGGGAGCAGGGAGACCCAGTACTTC
16,TRBV27,TRBJ2-1,-,-,CASRPGPYHSYNEQFF,TGTGCCAGCAGACCAGGGCCATATCACTCCTACAATGAGCAGTTCTTC
14,TRBV6-1,TRBJ1-5,few,-,CASTRGPSRGPQHF,TGTGCCAGCACCCGAGGACCCTCACGGGGGCCCCAGCATTTT
15,TRBV5-1,TRBJ1-5,-,-,CASSLSGETNQPQHF,TGCGCCAGCAGCTTGTCGGGGGAAACTAATCAGCCCCAGCATTTT
13,TRBV5-8,TRBJ2-1,-,-,CASSLLAVDEQFF,TGTGCCAGCAGCCTGCTGGCCGTGGATGAGCAGTTCTTC
14,TRBV7-2,TRBJ2-5,-,TRBD2,CASRSAGGYETQYF,TGTGCCAGCAGATCTGCGGGGGGTTACGAGACCCAGTACTTC
12,TRBV30,TRBJ2-1,-,-,CAWSGTVNEQFF,TGTGCCTGGAGTGGGACAGTCAATGAGCAGTTCTTC
17,TRBV18,TRBJ2-3,-,TRBD1,CASSPPRTGRSTDTQYF,TGTGCCAGCTCACCACCCCGGACAGGGAGGAGCACAGATACGCAGTATTTT
11,TRBV19,TRBJ2-7,once,-,CASSITGEQYF,TGTGCCAGTAGTATTACGGGGGAGCAGTACTTC
14,TRBV5-5,TRBJ2-7,-,-,CASSEPRGAYEQYF,TGTGCCAGCAGCGAGCCGCGGGGAGCCTACGAGCAGTACTTC
14,TRBV30,TRBJ1-5,-,-,CAWSRGRGNQPQHF,TGTGCCTGGAGTAGAGGGAGGGGCAATCAGCCCCAGCATTTT